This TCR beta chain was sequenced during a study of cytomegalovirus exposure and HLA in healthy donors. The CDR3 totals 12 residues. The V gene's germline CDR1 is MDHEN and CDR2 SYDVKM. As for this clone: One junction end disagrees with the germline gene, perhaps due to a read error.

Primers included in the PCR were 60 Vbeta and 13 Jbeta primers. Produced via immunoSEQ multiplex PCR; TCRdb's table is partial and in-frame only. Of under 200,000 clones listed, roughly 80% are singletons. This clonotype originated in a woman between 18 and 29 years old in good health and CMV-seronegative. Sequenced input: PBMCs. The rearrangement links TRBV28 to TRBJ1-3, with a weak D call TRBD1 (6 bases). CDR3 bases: TGTGCCAGCAGGCGACCGGGACACTCTGCGAATTTT. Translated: CASRRPGHSANF.